This TCR beta chain was documented in a study of T cells after yellow fever vaccination. Whole-study results and caveats: High-abundance clonotypes from the bulk population could contaminate FACS-sorted repertoires. The booster response re-showed most primary clones: approximately 95% CD4, roughly 91% CD8.

In TCRdb, the 5' RACE reads were re-called with MiXCR into one record per CDR3 protein. The sample carries about 50,000 distinct CDR3 sequences, more than 5.5% recorded once. A note on this clonotype: What it binds is unknown.

The CDR3 is made up of 15 amino acids. The V gene end was trimmed by 3 bases and the J gene end by 10 bases; junction bases not matched to a gene: 12. CDR1 is DFQATT, CDR2 SNEGSKA, per germline (reference sequence). The TCR was taken from a man aged 18 to 30 who received the YFV17D yellow fever vaccine. The input for sequencing was CD8+ T cells sorted from PBMCs, taken on the day of the first yellow fever vaccination. The chain is built from TRBV20-1 and TRBJ1-6; 7 bases agree with TRBD1. CDR3 residues: CSASDHTGERSPLHF. Written as DNA, the CDR3 is TGCAGTGCTAGTGACCACACAGGGGAAAGATCACCCCTCCACTTT.